One sample yielded the 13 T cell receptor beta chains listed below, sequenced in a study of CD8+CD57+ T cells in acquired aplastic anemia. Individuals selected for sequencing had exhibited CD8+CD57+ cell expansion on flow cytometry. TCR beta VDJ combinations and CDR3 sequences were profiled from genomic DNA. TCRdb ran MiXCR on the reads and lists one entry per CDR3 protein. The sample holds approximately 200,000 distinct CDR3 sequences, less than 60% seen once. What was sequenced was sorted CD4+, CD8+, or CD8+CD57+ T cells (not recorded which) from PBMCs. The receptors stem from a human donor with aplastic anemia.

J is TRBJ1-1 and V is TRBV5-1, with 7 nucleotides matching TRBD1. Germline-derived CDR1 and CDR2 are SGHRS and YFSETQ. The CDR3 sequence is 16 residues long. V lost 3 bases to trimming and J lost 4 bases; unmatched junction nucleotides: 12. Written as DNA, the CDR3 is TGCGCCAGCAGCTCGGGACAGTCTATGGTGAGCACTGAAGCTTTCTTT. Protein product: CASSSGQSMVSTEAFF.

In the case of this clonotype: One end of the junction is discordant with germline, which a read error may explain. This chain connects TRBV5-1 to TRBJ2-1; the D gene is possibly TRBD1 (5 bases). From germline, CDR1 is SGHRS and CDR2 YFSETQ. The CDR3 runs to 13 residues. The CDR3: CASSLGRGYEQFF. CDR3 nucleotides: TGTGCCAGCAGCTTAGGAAGGGGCTATGAGCAGTTCTTC.

This sequence joins TRBV7-2 and TRBJ2-2; no firm D call. Germline V lookup: CDR1 SGHTA, CDR2 FQGNSA. This CDR3 has 13 amino acids. Trimming removed 1 base from V and 2 bases from J, with 2 bases in between. CDR3 nucleotides: TGTGCCAGCAGCTTAGATAACACCGGGGAGCTGTTTTTT. It is translated as CASSLDNTGELFF.

This clonotype was detected ten times or more. The V gene is TRBV6-5, the J gene TRBJ1-6; a possible D gene is TRBD1 (5 bases). CDR3 length: 16 residues. CDR1 MNHEY and CDR2 SVGAGI come from the germline V gene. Deletions cut 7 bases from V and 6 bases from J, with 19 bases between. Written as DNA, the CDR3 is TGTGCCAGCACCACAACTCCGACAGAAGCTAATTCACCCCTCCACTTT. Translating it yields CASTTTPTEANSPLHF.

The chain combines TRBV5-6 with TRBJ1-5, with 8 nucleotides matching TRBD1. The CDR3 consists of 15 residues. The germline CDR1 and CDR2 sequences are SGHDT and YYEEEE. The J segment lost 0 bases and the V segment lost 3 bases, leaving 2 bases of the junction unmatched. CDR3 in DNA: TGTGCCAGCAGCTCCGGGACAGGTAGCAATCAGCCCCAGCATTTT. It encodes CASSSGTGSNQPQHF.

In its sample, this clonotype was seen many times. The chain employs TRBV5-1 and TRBJ2-3; either TRBD1 or TRBD2 may fit D (5 bases each). V lost 1 base and J lost 3, with 15 bases in between. Germline V gene sequence: CDR1 SGHRS, CDR2 YFSETQ. This CDR3 comprises 16 residues. Written as DNA, the CDR3 is TGCGCCAGCAGCTTGAGGGGAAAGACTAATACAGATACGCAGTATTTT. Translating gives CASSLRGKTNTDTQYF.

As for this clonotype: An end of the junction does not agree with germline; a read error may underlie this. The CDR3 is CASSITKTGAGNTIYF. CDR3 coding DNA: TGTGCCAGTAGTATTACGAAAACGGGGGCTGGGAACACCATATATTTT. The chain combines TRBV19 with TRBJ1-3; D is perhaps TRBD1 (6 bases). Germline loops: CDR1 LNHDA, CDR2 SQIVND (reference sequence). The CDR3 runs to 16 residues.

This clonotype was seen repeatedly, ten times or more. The V and J genes are TRBV19 and TRBJ1-5, with a weak D call TRBD1 (5 bases). CDR1 and CDR2 (germline): LNHDA, SQIVND (reference sequence). The CDR3 has 18 residues. V gave up 4 bases and J gave up 4 bases, with 23 bases separating them. The CDR3 region is CASSTFNRGSDGNQPQHF. The CDR3 DNA reads TGTGCCAGTAGTACCTTTAATAGGGGCAGCGATGGAAATCAGCCCCAGCATTTT.

In its sample, this clonotype was seen many times. This chain's CDR3 is CASRGYGYEQYF. CDR3 nucleotides: TGTGCCAGCCGGGGTTACGGCTACGAGCAGTACTTC. V is TRBV7-8 and J is TRBJ2-7, with D possibly matching TRBD2 (5 bases). Germline V lookup: CDR1 SGHVS, CDR2 FQNEAQ. CDR3 length equals 12 residues. Deletions cut 8 bases from V and 3 bases from J, with 11 bases between.

This clonotype was found many times. The chain recombines TRBV7-2 with TRBJ2-7, with 10 bases aligning to TRBD2. CDR1 and CDR2 (germline): SGHTA, FQGNSA. The CDR3 runs to 15 residues. The V gene end was trimmed by 6 bases and the J gene end by 0 bases; junction bases not matched to a gene: 5. The DNA for the CDR3 is TGTGCCAGCAGGCCGAGACTAGCGGGCTCCTACGAGCAGTACTTC. Translating it yields CASRPRLAGSYEQYF. The whole variable domain, remainder taken from reference TRBV7-2 and TRBJ2-7, is GAGVSQSPSNKVTEKGKDVELRCDPISGHTALYWYRQSLGQGLEFLIYFQGNSAPDKSGLPSDRFSAERTGGSVSTLTIQRTQQEDSAVYLCASRPRLAGSYEQYFGPGTRLTVT.

This clonotype was detected only a few times. The chain links TRBV18 to TRBJ1-6, with TRBD1 as a possible D gene (6 bases). This CDR3 comprises 16 residues. V lost 2 bases and J 0 bases, leaving 8 bases between the germline ends. Germline values: CDR1 KGHSH, CDR2 LQKENI. The CDR3 nucleotides read TGTGCCAGCTCACCAGCGGACAGCTCCTATAATTCACCCCTCCACTTT. This translates into CASSPADSSYNSPLHF. The full variable domain, completed using reference TRBV18 and TRBJ1-6, is NAGVMQNPRHLVRRRGQEARLRCSPMKGHSHVYWYRQLPEEGLKFMVYLQKENIIDESGMPKERFSAEFPKEGPSILRIQQVVRGDSAAYFCASSPADSSYNSPLHFGNGTRLTVT.

V gene TRBV7-3 combines with J gene TRBJ2-7, with 7 bases that match TRBD1. The CDR3 consists of 18 residues. CDR1 SGHTA and CDR2 FQGTGA come from the germline V gene. After removal of 4 bases from V and 3 bases from J, the junction contained 18 bases not matched to a gene. CDR3 sequence: CASSSKPSTGQRVYEQYF. CDR3 DNA: TGTGCCAGCAGCTCAAAGCCCAGTACGGGACAGCGAGTCTACGAGCAGTACTTC. Full variable domain (rest looked up from reference TRBV7-3 and TRBJ2-7): GAGVSQTPSNKVTEKGKYVELRCDPISGHTALYWYRQSLGQGPEFLIYFQGTGAADDSGLPNDRFFAVRPEGSVSTLKIQRTERGDSAVYLCASSSKPSTGQRVYEQYFGPGTRLTVT.

V and J are TRBV7-9 and TRBJ2-7, with D perhaps matching TRBD1 (6 bases). Germline CDR1 is SEHNR and CDR2 is FQNEAQ (reference sequence). The V end was cut by 1 base, the J end by 5 bases, with 9 bases between. The CDR3 is 13 amino acids. The CDR3 DNA follows: TGTGCCAGCAGCTTAGTGGGGGCGAACGAGCAGTACTTC. Its translation: CASSLVGANEQYF.